A selection of T cell receptor beta chains follows, all from one sample in a study of cytomegalovirus exposure and HLA in healthy donors. The method was immunoSEQ multiplex PCR; TCRdb's version includes in-frame clones alone and lacks a portion of them. The sample gives about 130,000 clones, 81% of which show up once; 0.7% is in the top ten. The source material was PBMCs. The receptors derive from a man aged 18 to 30 in good health and CMV-seronegative. CDR3s include the opening cysteine and the closing phenylalanine or tryptophan. The order of the fields is D gene, clone size, V gene, J gene, CDR3 DNA, CDR3 protein. The D gene is left open where the match is weak. Clone size appears in some rows only: once, few, many, or a class for an expanded clone.

D gene: .
clone size: .
V gene: TRBV15
J gene: TRBJ1-2
CDR3 DNA: TGTGCCACCAGCAGAGATCGGTGGGGGGACCCTTATGGCTACACCTTC
CDR3 protein: CATSRDRWGDPYGYTF

D gene: TRBD2
clone size: .
V gene: TRBV5-4
J gene: TRBJ2-1
CDR3 DNA: TGTGCCAGCAGCTTGGGCCGAGCGGGGGGGTTACAGTTCTTC
CDR3 protein: CASSLGRAGGLQFF

D gene: .
clone size: .
V gene: TRBV6-5
J gene: TRBJ2-7
CDR3 DNA: TGTGCCAGCAGGTTTCTCTACGAGCAGTACTTC
CDR3 protein: CASRFLYEQYF

D gene: TRBD2
clone size: .
V gene: TRBV28
J gene: TRBJ2-5
CDR3 DNA: TGTGCCAGCAGTTTCGAAGCAACAGTGACTAGCACCGTCACCCAAGAGACCCAGTACTTC
CDR3 protein: CASSFEATVTSTVTQETQYF

D gene: .
clone size: .
V gene: TRBV6-5
J gene: TRBJ2-7
CDR3 DNA: TGTGCCAGCAGAGGACAGTCCTACGAGCAGTACTTC
CDR3 protein: CASRGQSYEQYF

D gene: .
clone size: .
V gene: TRBV29-1
J gene: TRBJ1-1
CDR3 DNA: TGCAGCGTAGGACACATTCAGACTGAAGCTTTCTTT
CDR3 protein: CSVGHIQTEAFF

D gene: TRBD2
clone size: few
V gene: TRBV2
J gene: TRBJ2-3
CDR3 DNA: TGTGCCAGCATCCTGCGGGGGGGTTCCACAGATACGCAGTATTTT
CDR3 protein: CASILRGGSTDTQYF

D gene: .
clone size: few
V gene: TRBV6-6
J gene: TRBJ2-3
CDR3 DNA: TGTGCCAGCAGCTCCACTATCCCCGGCACAGATACGCAGTATTTT
CDR3 protein: CASSSTIPGTDTQYF

D gene: TRBD1
clone size: .
V gene: TRBV2
J gene: TRBJ2-1
CDR3 DNA: TGTGCCAGCAGTGATAGGAGTGGAAACAGGGGACCGCAATACGGTGAGCAGTTCTTC
CDR3 protein: CASSDRSGNRGPQYGEQFF

D gene: TRBD1
clone size: .
V gene: TRBV14
J gene: TRBJ1-5
CDR3 DNA: TGTGCCAGCAGCTCAGGGGGGCAGCCCCAGCATTTT
CDR3 protein: CASSSGGQPQHF

D gene: .
clone size: .
V gene: TRBV28
J gene: TRBJ2-5
CDR3 DNA: TGTGCCAGCAGAAGAGGGGGACAAGGGATTCCCCAGTACTTC
CDR3 protein: CASRRGGQGIPQYF

D gene: .
clone size: .
V gene: TRBV2
J gene: TRBJ2-2
CDR3 DNA: TGTGCCAGCAGGGCCACCGGGACACAGAACACCGGGGAGCTGTTTTTT
CDR3 protein: CASRATGTQNTGELFF

D gene: TRBD1
clone size: few
V gene: TRBV10-3
J gene: TRBJ1-5
CDR3 DNA: TGTGCCATCAGCGCCGGGACAGGGCGACAGCCCCAGCATTTT
CDR3 protein: CAISAGTGRQPQHF

D gene: .
clone size: .
V gene: TRBV5-6
J gene: TRBJ1-4
CDR3 DNA: TGTGCCAGCACCCGGGGTGCCCTGGGGGAAAAACTGTTTTTT
CDR3 protein: CASTRGALGEKLFF

D gene: TRBD1
clone size: .
V gene: TRBV15
J gene: TRBJ1-1
CDR3 DNA: TGTGCCACCAGCAGATCGGGACAGGGGTCACCCAGGACTGAAGCTTTCTTT
CDR3 protein: CATSRSGQGSPRTEAFF

D gene: TRBD2
clone size: .
V gene: TRBV27
J gene: TRBJ2-1
CDR3 DNA: TGTGCCAGCAGAAATAGCGGGGGGCCCTACAATGAGCAGTTCTTC
CDR3 protein: CASRNSGGPYNEQFF

D gene: .
clone size: .
V gene: TRBV18
J gene: TRBJ2-2
CDR3 DNA: TGTGCCAGCTCACAGGACAGACCCGGGGAGCTGTTTTTT
CDR3 protein: CASSQDRPGELFF

D gene: TRBD1
clone size: .
V gene: TRBV28
J gene: TRBJ2-5
CDR3 DNA: TGTGCCAGCAGTTCGGCAGGGGGCACGTTAGAGACCCAGTACTTC
CDR3 protein: CASSSAGGTLETQYF

D gene: .
clone size: .
V gene: TRBV12-5
J gene: TRBJ1-4
CDR3 DNA: TGTGCTAGTGGTTTGGACGTCGGGGAAAAACTGTTTTTT
CDR3 protein: CASGLDVGEKLFF